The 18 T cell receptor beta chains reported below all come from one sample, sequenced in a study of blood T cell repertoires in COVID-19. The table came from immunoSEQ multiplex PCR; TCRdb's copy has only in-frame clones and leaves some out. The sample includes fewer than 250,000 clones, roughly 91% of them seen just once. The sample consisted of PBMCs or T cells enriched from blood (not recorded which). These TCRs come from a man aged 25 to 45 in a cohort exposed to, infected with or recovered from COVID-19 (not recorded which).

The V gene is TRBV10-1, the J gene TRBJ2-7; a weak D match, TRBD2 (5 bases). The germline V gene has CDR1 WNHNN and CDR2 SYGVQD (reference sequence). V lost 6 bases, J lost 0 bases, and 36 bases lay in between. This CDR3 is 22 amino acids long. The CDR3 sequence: CASSGGNNVSGTPHPYSYEQYF. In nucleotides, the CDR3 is TGCGCCAGCAGCGGCGGAAATAATGTAAGCGGAACTCCGCACCCTTACTCCTACGAGCAGTACTTC.

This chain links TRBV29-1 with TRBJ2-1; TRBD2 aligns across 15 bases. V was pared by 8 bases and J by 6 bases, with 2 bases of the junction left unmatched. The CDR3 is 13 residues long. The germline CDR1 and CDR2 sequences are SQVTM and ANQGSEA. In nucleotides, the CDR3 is TGCAGCTCGGGACTAGCGGGAGGCAATGAGCAGTTCTTC. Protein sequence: CSSGLAGGNEQFF.

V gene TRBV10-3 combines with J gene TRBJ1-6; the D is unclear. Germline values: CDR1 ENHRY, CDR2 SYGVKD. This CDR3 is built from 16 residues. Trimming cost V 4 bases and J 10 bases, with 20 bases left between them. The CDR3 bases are TGTGCCATCAGTGGCGACTTAGCCCCGGAGGGATCACCCCTCCACTTT. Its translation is CAISGDLAPEGSPLHF.

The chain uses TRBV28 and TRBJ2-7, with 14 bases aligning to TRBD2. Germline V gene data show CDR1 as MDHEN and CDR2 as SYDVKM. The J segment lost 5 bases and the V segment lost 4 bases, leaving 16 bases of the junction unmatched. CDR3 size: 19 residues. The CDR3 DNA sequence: TGTGCCAGCAGTTCGCCCGCCGGGACTAGCGGGAGTATTTCCCACGAGCAGTACTTC. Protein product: CASSSPAGTSGSISHEQYF.

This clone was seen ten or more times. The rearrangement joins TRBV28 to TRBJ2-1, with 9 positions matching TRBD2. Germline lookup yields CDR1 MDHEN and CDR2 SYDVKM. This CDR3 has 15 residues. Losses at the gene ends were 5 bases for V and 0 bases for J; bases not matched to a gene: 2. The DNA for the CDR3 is TGTGCCAGCAGTCCGACTAGCGGCTCCTACAATGAGCAGTTCTTC. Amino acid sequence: CASSPTSGSYNEQFF. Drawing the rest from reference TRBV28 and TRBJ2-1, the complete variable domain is DVKVTQSSRYLVKRTGEKVFLECVQDMDHENMFWYRQDPGLGLRLIYFSYDVKMKEKGDIPEGYSVSREKKERFSLILESASTNQTSMYLCASSPTSGSYNEQFFGPGTRLTVL.

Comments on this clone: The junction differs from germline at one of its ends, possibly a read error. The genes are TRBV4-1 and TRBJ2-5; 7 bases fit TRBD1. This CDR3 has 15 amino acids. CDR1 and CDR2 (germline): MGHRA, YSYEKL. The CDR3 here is CASSPTYRDSSPWDF. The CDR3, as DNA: TGCGCCAGCAGCCCAACATACCGGGACAGTTCGCCTTGGGACTTC.

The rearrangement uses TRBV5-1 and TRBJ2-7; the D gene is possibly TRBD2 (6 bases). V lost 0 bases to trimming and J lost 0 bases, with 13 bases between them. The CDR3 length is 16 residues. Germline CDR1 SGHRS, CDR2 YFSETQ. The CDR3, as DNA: TGCGCCAGCAGCTTGGAGGGACTCCATAGCTCCTACGAGCAGTACTTC. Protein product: CASSLEGLHSSYEQYF.

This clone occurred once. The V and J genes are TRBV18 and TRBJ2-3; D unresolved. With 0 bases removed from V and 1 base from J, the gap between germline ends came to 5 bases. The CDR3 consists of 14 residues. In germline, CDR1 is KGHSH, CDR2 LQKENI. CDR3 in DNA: TGTGCCAGCTCACCACCGGCTCGCACAGATACGCAGTATTTT. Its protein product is CASSPPARTDTQYF.

CDR3 in DNA: TGTGCCACCAGCAGAGCAGGGACAGGGGGACACGAGCAGTACTTC. It is translated as CATSRAGTGGHEQYF. This chain connects TRBV15 to TRBJ2-7; TRBD1 matches 11 bases. V dropped 1 base and J dropped 5; count of bases not matched to a gene: 4. CDR1 is LNHNV, CDR2 YYDKDF, per germline (reference sequence). CDR3 length equals 15 residues.

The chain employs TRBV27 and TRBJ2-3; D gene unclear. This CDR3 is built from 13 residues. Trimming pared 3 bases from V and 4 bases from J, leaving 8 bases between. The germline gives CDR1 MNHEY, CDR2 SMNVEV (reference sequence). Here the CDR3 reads CASSLVPADTQYF. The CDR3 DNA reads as TGTGCCAGCAGTTTGGTGCCAGCAGATACGCAGTATTTT.

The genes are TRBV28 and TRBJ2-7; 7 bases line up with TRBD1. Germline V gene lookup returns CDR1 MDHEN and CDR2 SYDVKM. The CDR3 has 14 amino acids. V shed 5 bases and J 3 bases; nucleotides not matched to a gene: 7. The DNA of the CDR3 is TGTGCCAGCAGTCCGCCGGGACAGAACTACGAGCAGTACTTC. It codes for CASSPPGQNYEQYF.

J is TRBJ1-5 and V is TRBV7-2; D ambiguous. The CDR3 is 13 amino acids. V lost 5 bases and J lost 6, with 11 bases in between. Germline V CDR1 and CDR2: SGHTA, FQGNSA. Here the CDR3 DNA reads TGTGCCAGCAGCCCTACCGGGAGTCAGCCCCAGCATTTT. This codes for CASSPTGSQPQHF.

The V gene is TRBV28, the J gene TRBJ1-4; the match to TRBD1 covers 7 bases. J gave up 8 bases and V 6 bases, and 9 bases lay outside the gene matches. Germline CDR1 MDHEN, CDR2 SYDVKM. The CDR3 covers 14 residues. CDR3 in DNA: TGTGCCAGCAGCCCAGGGGGTTCGGGGGAAAAACTGTTTTTT. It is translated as CASSPGGSGEKLFF.

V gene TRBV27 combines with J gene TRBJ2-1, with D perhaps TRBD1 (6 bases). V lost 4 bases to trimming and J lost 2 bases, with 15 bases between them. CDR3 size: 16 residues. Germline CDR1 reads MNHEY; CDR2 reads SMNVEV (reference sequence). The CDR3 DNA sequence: TGTGCCAGCAGTTCATTACAGGGCCTTGCCTACAATGAGCAGTTCTTC. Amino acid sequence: CASSSLQGLAYNEQFF.

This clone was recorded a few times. CDR3 amino acids: CASSPTVGEKLFF. For the CDR3, the DNA is TGTGCCAGCAGCCCGACAGTGGGGGAAAAACTGTTTTTT. The chain recombines TRBV7-9 with TRBJ1-4; the D gene is possibly TRBD1 (5 bases). This CDR3 contains 13 residues. The V end was cut by 5 bases, the J end by 8 bases, with 12 bases between. Germline CDR1 reads SEHNR; CDR2 reads FQNEAQ (reference sequence).

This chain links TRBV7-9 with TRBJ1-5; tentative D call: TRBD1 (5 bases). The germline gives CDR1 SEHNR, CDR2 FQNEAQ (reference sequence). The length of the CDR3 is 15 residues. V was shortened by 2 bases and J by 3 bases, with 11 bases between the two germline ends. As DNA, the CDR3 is TGTGCCAGCAGCTTAAGCGGGGGGAACAATCAGCCCCAGCATTTT. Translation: CASSLSGGNNQPQHF.

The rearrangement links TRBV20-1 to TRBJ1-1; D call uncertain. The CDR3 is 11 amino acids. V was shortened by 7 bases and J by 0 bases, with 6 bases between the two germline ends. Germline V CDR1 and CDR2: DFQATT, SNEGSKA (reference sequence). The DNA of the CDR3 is TGCAGTGTAACTTTGAACACTGAAGCTTTCTTT. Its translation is CSVTLNTEAFF.

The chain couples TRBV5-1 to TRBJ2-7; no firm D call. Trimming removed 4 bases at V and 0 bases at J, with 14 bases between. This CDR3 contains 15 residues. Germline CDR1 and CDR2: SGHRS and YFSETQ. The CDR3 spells CASSPEARSSYEQYF. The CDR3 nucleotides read TGCGCCAGCAGCCCTGAGGCTAGGAGCTCCTACGAGCAGTACTTC.